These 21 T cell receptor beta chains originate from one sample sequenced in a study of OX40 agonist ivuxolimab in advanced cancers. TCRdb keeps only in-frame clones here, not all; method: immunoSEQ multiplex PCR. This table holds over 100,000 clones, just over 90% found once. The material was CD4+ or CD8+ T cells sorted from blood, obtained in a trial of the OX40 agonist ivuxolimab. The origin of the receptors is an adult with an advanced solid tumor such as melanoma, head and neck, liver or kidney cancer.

The chain's CDR3 is CASSLGGTSGNEQFF. The CDR3 DNA sequence: TGTGCCAGCAGCTTGGGTGGGACTAGCGGCAATGAGCAGTTCTTC. The rearrangement links TRBV5-4 to TRBJ2-1, with TRBD2 identical over 11 bases. The germline gives CDR1 SGHNT, CDR2 YYREEE (reference sequence). V dropped 0 bases and J dropped 6; count of bases not matched to a gene: 2. The CDR3 extends over 15 amino acids.

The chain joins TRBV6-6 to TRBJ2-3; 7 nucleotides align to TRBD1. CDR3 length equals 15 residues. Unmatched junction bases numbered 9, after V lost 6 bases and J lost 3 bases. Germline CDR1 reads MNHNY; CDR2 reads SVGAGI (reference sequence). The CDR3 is CASSRQGIPTDTQYF. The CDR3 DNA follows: TGTGCCAGCAGCCGACAGGGAATACCTACAGATACGCAGTATTTT.

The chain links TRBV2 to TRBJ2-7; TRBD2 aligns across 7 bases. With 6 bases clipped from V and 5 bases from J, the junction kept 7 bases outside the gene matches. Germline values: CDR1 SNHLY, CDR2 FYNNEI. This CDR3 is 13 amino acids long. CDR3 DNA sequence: TGTGCCAGCAGCCTCCTACTAGCGAACGAGCAGTACTTC. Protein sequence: CASSLLLANEQYF. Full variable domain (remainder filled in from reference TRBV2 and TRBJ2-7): EPEVTQTPSHQVTQMGQEVILRCVPISNHLYFYWYRQILGQKVEFLVSFYNNEISEKSEIFDDQFSVERPDGSNFTLKIRSTKLEDSAMYFCASSLLLANEQYFGPGTRLTVT.

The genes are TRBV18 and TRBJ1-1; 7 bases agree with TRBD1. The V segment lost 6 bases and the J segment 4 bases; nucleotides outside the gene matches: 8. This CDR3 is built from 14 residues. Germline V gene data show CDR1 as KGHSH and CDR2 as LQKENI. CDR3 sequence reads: CASSPGQAPTEAFF. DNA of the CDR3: TGTGCCAGCTCGCCCGGACAGGCGCCCACTGAAGCTTTCTTT.

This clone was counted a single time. The CDR3 is CASSPLKGPAYGYTF. The CDR3, as DNA: TGTGCCAGCAGTCCCCTCAAGGGCCCCGCCTATGGCTACACCTTC. The rearrangement links TRBV28 to TRBJ1-2; D is undetermined. V was cut by 5 bases and J by 4 bases, with 17 bases left in between. This CDR3 region has 15 residues. Germline CDR1 MDHEN, CDR2 SYDVKM.

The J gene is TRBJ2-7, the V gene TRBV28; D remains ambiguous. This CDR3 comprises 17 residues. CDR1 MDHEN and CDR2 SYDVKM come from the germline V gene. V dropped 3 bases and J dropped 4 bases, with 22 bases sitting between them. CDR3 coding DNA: TGTGCCAGCAGTTTCCTTGTTGGGCTCCTAGGCGATTACGAGCAGTACTTC. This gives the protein CASSFLVGLLGDYEQYF. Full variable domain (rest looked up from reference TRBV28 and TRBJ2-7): DVKVTQSSRYLVKRTGEKVFLECVQDMDHENMFWYRQDPGLGLRLIYFSYDVKMKEKGDIPEGYSVSREKKERFSLILESASTNQTSMYLCASSFLVGLLGDYEQYFGPGTRLTVT.

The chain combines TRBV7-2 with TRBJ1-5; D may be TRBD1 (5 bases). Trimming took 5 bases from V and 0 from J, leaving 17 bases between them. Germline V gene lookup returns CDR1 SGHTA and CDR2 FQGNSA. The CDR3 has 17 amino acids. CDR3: CASSPRRGGYSNQPQHF. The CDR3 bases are TGTGCCAGCAGCCCAAGGAGGGGAGGATATAGCAATCAGCCCCAGCATTTT.

CDR3 bases: TGCAGCTGCTCAGGACCTAGCTCCTACGAGCAGTACTTC. This translates into CSCSGPSSYEQYF. The chain is built from TRBV29-1 and TRBJ2-7; D not certain. The germline V and J ends were trimmed by 8 bases and 0 bases, with 14 bases remaining between them. Germline assignment: CDR1 SQVTM and CDR2 ANQGSEA. This CDR3 region has 13 residues.

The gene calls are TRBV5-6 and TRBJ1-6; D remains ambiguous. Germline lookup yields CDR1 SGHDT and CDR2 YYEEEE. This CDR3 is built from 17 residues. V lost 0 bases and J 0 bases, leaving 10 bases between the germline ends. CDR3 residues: CASSLVETSSYNSPLHF. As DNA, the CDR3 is TGTGCCAGCAGCTTGGTGGAGACGAGCTCCTATAATTCACCCCTCCACTTT.

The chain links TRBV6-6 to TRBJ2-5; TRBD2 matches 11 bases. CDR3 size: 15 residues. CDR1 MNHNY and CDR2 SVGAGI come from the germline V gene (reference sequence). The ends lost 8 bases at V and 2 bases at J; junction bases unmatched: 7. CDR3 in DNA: TGTGCCAGCCGTACTACTAGCGGGGGTCAAGAGACCCAGTACTTC. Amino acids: CASRTTSGGQETQYF.

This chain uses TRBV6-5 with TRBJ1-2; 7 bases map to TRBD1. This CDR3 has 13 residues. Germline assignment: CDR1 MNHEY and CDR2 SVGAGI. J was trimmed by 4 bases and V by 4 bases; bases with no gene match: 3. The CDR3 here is CASSFRQGYGYTF. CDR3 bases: TGTGCCAGCAGTTTCCGACAGGGCTATGGCTACACCTTC.

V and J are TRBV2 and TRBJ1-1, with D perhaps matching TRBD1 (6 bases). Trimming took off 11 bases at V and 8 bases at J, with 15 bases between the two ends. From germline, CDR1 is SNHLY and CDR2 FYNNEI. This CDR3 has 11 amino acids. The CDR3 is CAGTRTGEAFF. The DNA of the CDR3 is TGTGCCGGGACCAGAACAGGGGAAGCTTTCTTT.

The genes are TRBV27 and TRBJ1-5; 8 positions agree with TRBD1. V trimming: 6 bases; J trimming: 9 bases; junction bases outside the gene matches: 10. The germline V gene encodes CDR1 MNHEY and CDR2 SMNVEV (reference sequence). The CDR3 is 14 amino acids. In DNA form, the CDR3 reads TGTGCCAGCAGCCCAGGACAGGGATGGGGGCCCCAGCATTTT. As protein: CASSPGQGWGPQHF.

This CDR3 is CASSTGQEGSYGYTF. The DNA of the CDR3 is TGTGCCAGTAGTACCGGACAGGAGGGGAGCTATGGCTACACCTTC. The chain uses TRBV19 and TRBJ1-2, with 7 bases identical to TRBD1. Germline V gene lookup returns CDR1 LNHDA and CDR2 SQIVND (reference sequence). The CDR3 has 15 residues. V trimming: 4 bases; J trimming: 4 bases; junction bases outside the gene matches: 9. The whole variable domain, remainder taken from reference TRBV19 and TRBJ1-2, is DGGITQSPKYLFRKEGQNVTLSCEQNLNHDAMYWYRQDPGQGLRLIYYSQIVNDFQKGDIAEGYSVSREKKESFPLTVTSAQKNPTAFYLCASSTGQEGSYGYTFGSGTRLTVV.

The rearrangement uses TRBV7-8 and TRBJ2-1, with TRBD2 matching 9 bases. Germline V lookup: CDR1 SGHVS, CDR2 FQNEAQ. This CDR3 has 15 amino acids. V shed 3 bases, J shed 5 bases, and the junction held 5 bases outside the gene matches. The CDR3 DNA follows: TGTGCCAGCAGCTTTAGCGGGGGCCTAGACAATGAGCAGTTCTTC. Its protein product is CASSFSGGLDNEQFF. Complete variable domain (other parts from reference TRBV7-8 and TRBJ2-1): GAGVSQSPRYKVAKRGQDVALRCDPISGHVSLFWYQQALGQGPEFLTYFQNEAQLDKSGLPSDRFFAERPEGSVSTLKIQRTQQEDSAVYLCASSFSGGLDNEQFFGPGTRLTVL.

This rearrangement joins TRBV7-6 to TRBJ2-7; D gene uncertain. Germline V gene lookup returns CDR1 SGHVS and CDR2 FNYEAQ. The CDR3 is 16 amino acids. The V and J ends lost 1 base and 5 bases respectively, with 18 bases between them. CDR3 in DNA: TGTGCCAGCAGCTTAGGGATCGGAATTCGAGAGGACGAGCAGTACTTC. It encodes CASSLGIGIREDEQYF.

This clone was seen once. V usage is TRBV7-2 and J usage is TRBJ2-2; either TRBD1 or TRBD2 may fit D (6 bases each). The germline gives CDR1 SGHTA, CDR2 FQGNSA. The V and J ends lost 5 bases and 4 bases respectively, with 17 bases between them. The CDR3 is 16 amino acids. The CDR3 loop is CASSPRRGASTGELFF. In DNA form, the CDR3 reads TGTGCCAGCAGCCCCCGGAGGGGGGCCAGCACCGGGGAGCTGTTTTTT.

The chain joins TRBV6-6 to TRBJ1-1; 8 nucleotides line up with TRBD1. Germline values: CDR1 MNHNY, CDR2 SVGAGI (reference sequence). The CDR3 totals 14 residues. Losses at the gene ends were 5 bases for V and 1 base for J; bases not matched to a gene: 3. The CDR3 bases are TGTGCCAGCAGTGAGGACAGGGAGAACACTGAAGCTTTCTTT. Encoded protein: CASSEDRENTEAFF.

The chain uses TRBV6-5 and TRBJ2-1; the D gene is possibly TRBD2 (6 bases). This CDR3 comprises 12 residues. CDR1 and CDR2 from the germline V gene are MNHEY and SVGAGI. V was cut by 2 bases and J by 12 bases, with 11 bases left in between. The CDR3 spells CASSYGGTGQFF. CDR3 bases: TGTGCCAGCAGTTACGGAGGGACCGGGCAGTTCTTC.

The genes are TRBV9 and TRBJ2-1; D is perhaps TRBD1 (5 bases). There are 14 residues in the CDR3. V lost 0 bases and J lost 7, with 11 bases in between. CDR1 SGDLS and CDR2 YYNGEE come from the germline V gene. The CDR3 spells CASSVGYRTNEQFF. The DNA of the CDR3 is TGTGCCAGCAGCGTAGGATACAGGACGAATGAGCAGTTCTTC.

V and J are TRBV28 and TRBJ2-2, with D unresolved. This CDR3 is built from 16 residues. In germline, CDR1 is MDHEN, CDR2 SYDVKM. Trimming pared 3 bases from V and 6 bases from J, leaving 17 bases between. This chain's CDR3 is CASSFYGSEGSGELFF. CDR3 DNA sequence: TGTGCCAGCAGTTTCTACGGGTCCGAAGGCTCCGGGGAGCTGTTTTTT.